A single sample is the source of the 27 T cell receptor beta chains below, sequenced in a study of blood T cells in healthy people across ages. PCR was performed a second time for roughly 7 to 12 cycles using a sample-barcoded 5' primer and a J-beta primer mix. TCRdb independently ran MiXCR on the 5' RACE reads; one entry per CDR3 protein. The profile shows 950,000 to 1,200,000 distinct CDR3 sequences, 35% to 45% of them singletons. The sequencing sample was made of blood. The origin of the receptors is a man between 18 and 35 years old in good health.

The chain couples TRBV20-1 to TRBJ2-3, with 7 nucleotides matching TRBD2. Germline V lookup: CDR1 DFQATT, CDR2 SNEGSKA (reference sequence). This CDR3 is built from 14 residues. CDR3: CRPRGGAITDTQYF. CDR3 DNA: TGCAGGCCCCGGGGAGGGGCCATCACAGATACGCAGTATTTT.

CDR3 protein: CSVGGAHLPENEQYF. The CDR3 DNA follows: TGCAGTGTCGGGGGGGCGCACCTTCCAGAAAATGAGCAGTACTTC. This rearrangement joins TRBV20-1 to TRBJ2-1; TRBD2 matches at 8 bases. TRBJ2-7 explains the end of the DNA better; the J call may be wrong. CDR1 and CDR2 from the germline V gene are DFQATT and SNEGSKA (reference sequence). The CDR3 has 15 residues.

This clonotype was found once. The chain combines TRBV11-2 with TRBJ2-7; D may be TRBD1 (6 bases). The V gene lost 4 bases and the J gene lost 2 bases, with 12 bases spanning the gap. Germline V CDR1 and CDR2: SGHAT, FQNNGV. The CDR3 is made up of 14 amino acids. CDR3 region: CASSSRAGAYEQYF. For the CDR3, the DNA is TGTGCCAGCAGCTCGAGGGCAGGGGCCTACGAGCAGTACTTC.

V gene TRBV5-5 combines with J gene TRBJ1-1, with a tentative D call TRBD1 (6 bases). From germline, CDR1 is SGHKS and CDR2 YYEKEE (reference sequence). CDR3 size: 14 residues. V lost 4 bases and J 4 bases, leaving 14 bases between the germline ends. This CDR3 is CASSHGQRITEAFF. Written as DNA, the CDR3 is TGTGCCAGCAGCCACGGACAGAGGATCACTGAAGCTTTCTTT.

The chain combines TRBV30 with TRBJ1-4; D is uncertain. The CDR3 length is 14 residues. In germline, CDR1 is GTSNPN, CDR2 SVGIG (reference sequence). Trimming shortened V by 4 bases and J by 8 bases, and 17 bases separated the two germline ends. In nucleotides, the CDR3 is TGTGCCTGGACCCCGATGGATAGAACGGAAAAACTGTTTTTT. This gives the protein CAWTPMDRTEKLFF. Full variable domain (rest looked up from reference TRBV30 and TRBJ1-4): SQTIHQWPATLVQPVGSPLSLECTVEGTSNPNLYWYRQAAGRGLQLLFYSVGIGQISSEVPQNLSASRPQDRQFILSSKKLLLSDSGFYLCAWTPMDRTEKLFFGSGTQLSVL.

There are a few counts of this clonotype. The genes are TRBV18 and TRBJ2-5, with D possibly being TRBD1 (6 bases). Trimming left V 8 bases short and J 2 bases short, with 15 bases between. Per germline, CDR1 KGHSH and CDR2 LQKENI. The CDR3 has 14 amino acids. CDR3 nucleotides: TGTGCCAGCAGCTCCGGACAGAGACAAGAGACCCAGTACTTC. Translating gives CASSSGQRQETQYF. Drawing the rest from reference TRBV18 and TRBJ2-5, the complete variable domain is NAGVMQNPRHLVRRRGQEARLRCSPMKGHSHVYWYRQLPEEGLKFMVYLQKENIIDESGMPKERFSAEFPKEGPSILRIQQVVRGDSAAYFCASSSGQRQETQYFGPGTRLLVL.

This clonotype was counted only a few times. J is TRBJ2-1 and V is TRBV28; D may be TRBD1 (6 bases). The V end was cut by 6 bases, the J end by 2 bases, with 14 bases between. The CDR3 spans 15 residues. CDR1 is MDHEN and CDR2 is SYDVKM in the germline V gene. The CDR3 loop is CASSFSGDPYNEQFF. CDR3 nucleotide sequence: TGTGCCAGCAGCTTCTCAGGGGACCCCTACAATGAGCAGTTCTTC. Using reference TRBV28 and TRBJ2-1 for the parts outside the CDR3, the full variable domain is DVKVTQSSRYLVKRTGEKVFLECVQDMDHENMFWYRQDPGLGLRLIYFSYDVKMKEKGDIPEGYSVSREKKERFSLILESASTNQTSMYLCASSFSGDPYNEQFFGPGTRLTVL.

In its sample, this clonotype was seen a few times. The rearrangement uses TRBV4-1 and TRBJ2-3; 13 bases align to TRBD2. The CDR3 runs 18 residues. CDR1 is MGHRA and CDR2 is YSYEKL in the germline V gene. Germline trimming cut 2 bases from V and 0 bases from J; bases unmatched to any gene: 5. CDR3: CASSQRLAGGGSTDTQYF. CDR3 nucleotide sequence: TGCGCCAGCAGCCAACGACTAGCGGGGGGCGGGAGCACAGATACGCAGTATTTT.

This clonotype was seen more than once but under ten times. The CDR3 sequence is CASSSARQKNYGYTF. CDR3 nucleotide sequence: TGTGCCAGCAGCTCGGCGCGACAGAAAAACTATGGCTACACCTTC. The V gene is TRBV7-9, the J gene TRBJ1-2; perhaps TRBD1 as D (5 bases). Trimming removed 4 bases from V and 2 bases from J, with 14 bases in between. The CDR3 loop spans 15 amino acids. Germline V CDR1 and CDR2: SEHNR, FQNEAQ (reference sequence).

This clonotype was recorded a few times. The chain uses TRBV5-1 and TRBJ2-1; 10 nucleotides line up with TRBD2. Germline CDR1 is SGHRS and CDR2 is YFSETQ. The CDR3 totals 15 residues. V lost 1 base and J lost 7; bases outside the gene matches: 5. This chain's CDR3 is CASSLRPAGGNEQFF. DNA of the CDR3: TGCGCCAGCAGCTTGCGGCCAGCGGGGGGGAATGAGCAGTTCTTC.

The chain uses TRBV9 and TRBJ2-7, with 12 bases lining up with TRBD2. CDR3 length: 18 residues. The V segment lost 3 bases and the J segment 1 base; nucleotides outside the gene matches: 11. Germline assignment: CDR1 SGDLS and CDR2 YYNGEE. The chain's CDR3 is CASSARTSGEMYSYEQYF. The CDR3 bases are TGTGCCAGCAGCGCCCGGACTAGCGGGGAAATGTATTCCTACGAGCAGTACTTC.

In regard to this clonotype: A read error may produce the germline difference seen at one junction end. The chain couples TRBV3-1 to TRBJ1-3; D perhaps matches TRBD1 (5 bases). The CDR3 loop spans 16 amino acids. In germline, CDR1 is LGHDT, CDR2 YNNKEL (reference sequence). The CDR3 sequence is CASSLRAGGLGTTIYF. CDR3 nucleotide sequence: TGTGCCAGCAGCTTACGCGCCGGGGGACTTGGAACCACCATATATTTT. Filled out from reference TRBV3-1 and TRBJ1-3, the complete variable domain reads DTAVSQTPKYLVTQMGNDKSIKCEQNLGHDTMYWYKQDSKKFLKIMFSYNNKELIINETVPNRFSPKSPDKAHLNLHINSLELGDSAVYFCASSLRAGGLGTTIYFGEGSWLTVV.

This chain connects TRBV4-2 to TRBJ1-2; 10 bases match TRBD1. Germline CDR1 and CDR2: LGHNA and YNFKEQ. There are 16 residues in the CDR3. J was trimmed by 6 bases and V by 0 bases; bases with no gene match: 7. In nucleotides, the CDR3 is TGTGCCAGCAGCCAAGACCGGGACAGGGGTAGGGATGGCTACACCTTC. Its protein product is CASSQDRDRGRDGYTF.

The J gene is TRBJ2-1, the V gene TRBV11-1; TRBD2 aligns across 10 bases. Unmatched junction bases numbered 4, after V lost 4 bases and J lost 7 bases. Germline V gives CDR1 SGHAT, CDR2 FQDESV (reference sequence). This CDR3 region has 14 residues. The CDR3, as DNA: TGTGCCAGCAGCTCAATTAGCGGGGGGAATGAGCAGTTCTTC. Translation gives CASSSISGGNEQFF.

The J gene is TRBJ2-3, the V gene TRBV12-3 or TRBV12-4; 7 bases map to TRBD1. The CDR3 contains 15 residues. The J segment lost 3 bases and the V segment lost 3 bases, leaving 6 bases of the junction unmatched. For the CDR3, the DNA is TGTGCCAGCAGTTTCACAGGGGAGAGTACAGATACGCAGTATTTT. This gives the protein CASSFTGESTDTQYF.

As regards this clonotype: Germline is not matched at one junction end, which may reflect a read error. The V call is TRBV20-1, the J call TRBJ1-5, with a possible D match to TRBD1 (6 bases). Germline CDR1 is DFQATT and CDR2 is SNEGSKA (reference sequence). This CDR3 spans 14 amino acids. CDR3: CSARGQGSSQPQHF. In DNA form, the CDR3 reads TGCAGTGCTAGAGGCCAGGGGAGCAGTCAGCCCCAGCATTTT.

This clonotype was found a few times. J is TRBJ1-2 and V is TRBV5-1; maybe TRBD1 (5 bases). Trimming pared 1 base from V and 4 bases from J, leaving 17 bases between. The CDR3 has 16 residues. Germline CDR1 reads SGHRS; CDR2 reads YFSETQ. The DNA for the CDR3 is TGCGCCAGCAGCTTGTCTGGGACCGCCGCCTCCTATGGCTACACCTTC. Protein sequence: CASSLSGTAASYGYTF.

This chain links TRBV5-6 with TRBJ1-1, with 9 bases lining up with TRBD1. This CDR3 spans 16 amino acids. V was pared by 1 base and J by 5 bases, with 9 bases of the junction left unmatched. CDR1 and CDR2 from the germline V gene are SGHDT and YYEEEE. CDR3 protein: CASSLMDRGAFTEAFF. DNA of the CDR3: TGTGCCAGCAGCTTGATGGACAGGGGTGCTTTTACTGAAGCTTTCTTT. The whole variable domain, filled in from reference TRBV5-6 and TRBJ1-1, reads DAGVTQSPTHLIKTRGQQVTLRCSPKSGHDTVSWYQQALGQGPQFIFQYYEEEERQRGNFPDRFSGHQFPNYSSELNVNALLLGDSALYLCASSLMDRGAFTEAFFGQGTRLTVV.

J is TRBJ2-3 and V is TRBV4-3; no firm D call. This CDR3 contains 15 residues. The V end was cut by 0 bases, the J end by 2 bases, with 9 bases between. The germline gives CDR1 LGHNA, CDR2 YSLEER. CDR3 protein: CASSQDYSFTDTQYF. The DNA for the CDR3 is TGCGCCAGCAGCCAAGATTACAGTTTCACAGATACGCAGTATTTT.

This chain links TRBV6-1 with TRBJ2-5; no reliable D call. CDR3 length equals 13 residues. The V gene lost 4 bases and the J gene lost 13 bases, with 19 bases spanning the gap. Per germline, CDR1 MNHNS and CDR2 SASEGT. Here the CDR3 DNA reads TGTGCCAGCAGTGGACGGGTAGACAATGAGCGGTACTTC. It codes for CASSGRVDNERYF.

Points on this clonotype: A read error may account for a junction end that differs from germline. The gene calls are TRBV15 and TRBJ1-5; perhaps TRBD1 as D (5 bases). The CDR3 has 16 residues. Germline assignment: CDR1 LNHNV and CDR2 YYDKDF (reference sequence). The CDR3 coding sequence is TGTGCCACCGGCAGAGATGGGGGGAACAATAATCAGCCCCAGCATTTT. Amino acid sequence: CATGRDGGNNNQPQHF.

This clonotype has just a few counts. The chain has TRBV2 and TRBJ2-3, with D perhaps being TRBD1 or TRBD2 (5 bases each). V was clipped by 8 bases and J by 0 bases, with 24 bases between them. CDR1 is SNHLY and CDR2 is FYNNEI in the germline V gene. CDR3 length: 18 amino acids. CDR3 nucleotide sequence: TGTGCCAGCTTAGGTCGTCTCGGGGCTCCACCTAGCACAGATACGCAGTATTTT. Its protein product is CASLGRLGAPPSTDTQYF.

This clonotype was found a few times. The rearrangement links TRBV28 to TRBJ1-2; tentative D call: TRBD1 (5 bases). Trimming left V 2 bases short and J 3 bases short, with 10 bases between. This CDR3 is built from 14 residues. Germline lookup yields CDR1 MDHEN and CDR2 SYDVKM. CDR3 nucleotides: TGTGCCAGCAGTTTAGATGAGGGGTACTATGGCTACACCTTC. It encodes CASSLDEGYYGYTF.

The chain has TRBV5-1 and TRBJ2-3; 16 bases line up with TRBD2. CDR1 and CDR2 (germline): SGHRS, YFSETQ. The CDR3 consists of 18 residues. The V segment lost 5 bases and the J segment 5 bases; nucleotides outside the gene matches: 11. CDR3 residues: CASSPGTSGGALVDTQYF. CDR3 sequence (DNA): TGCGCCAGCAGTCCCGGGACTAGCGGGGGGGCCTTAGTAGATACGCAGTATTTT.

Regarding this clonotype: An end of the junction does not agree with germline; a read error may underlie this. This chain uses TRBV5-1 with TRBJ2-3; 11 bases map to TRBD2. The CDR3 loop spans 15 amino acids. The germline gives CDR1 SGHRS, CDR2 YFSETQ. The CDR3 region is CASSLTSGGTDMQYF. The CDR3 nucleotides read TGCGCCAGCAGCTTGACTAGCGGGGGCACAGATATGCAGTATTTT.

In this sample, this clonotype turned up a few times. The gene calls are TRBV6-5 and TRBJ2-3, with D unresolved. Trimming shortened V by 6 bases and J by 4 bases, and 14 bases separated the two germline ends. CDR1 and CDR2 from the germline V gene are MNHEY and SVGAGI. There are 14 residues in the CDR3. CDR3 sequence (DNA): TGTGCCAGCAGCCCGAGGCCTAGTGCAGATACGCAGTATTTT. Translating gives CASSPRPSADTQYF.

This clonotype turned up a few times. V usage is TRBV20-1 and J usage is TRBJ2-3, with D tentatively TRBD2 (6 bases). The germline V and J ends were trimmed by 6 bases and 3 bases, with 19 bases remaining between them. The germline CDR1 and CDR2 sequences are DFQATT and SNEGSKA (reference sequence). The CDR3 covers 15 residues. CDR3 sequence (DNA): TGCAGTGCGACTACGGGGGAAACTACAACAGATACGCAGTATTTT. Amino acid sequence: CSATTGETTTDTQYF.